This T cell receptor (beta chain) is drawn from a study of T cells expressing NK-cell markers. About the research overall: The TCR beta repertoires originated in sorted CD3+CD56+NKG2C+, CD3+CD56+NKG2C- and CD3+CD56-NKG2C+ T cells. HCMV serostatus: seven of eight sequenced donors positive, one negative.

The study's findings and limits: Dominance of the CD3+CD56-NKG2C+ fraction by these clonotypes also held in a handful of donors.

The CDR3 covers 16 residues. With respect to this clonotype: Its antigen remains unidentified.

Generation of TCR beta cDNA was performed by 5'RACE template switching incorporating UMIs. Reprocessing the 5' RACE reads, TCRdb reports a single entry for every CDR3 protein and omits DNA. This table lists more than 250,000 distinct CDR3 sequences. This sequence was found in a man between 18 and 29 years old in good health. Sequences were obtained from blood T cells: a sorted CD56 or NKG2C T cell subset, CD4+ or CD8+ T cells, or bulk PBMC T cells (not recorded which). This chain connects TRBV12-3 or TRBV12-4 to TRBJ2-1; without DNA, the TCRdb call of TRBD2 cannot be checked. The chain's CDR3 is CASSLGRLAGVDEQFF.